Listed here are 31 T cell receptor beta chains from one sample, sequenced in a study of control samples from healthy donors and cancer patients. The method was immunoSEQ multiplex PCR; TCRdb's version includes in-frame clones alone and lacks a portion of them. The sample yields around 30,000 clones, just over 90% seen once. The sequencing input was PBMCs. Source of these receptors: a man between 50 and 59 years old with lung cancer.

The chain recombines TRBV6-5 with TRBJ2-2; D is tentatively TRBD1 or TRBD2 (6 bases each). The germline CDR1 and CDR2 sequences are MNHEY and SVGAGI. The CDR3 runs 13 residues. Trimming took off 6 bases at V and 3 bases at J, with 8 bases between the two ends. This CDR3 reads CASRRGDTGELFF. The CDR3 DNA is TGTGCCAGCAGGAGGGGGGACACCGGGGAGCTGTTTTTT.

The genes are TRBV30 and TRBJ1-1; the D is unclear. CDR1 is GTSNPN, CDR2 SVGIG, per germline (reference sequence). V lost 1 base and J lost 0, with 9 bases in between. The CDR3 runs 14 residues. The CDR3 is CAWSAGGMNTEAFF. CDR3 bases: TGTGCCTGGAGTGCCGGCGGGATGAACACTGAAGCTTTCTTT.

The sample holds a few counts of this clone. The V gene is TRBV19, the J gene TRBJ2-3, with 10 nucleotides matching TRBD2. The CDR3 consists of 14 residues. The J segment lost 7 bases and the V segment lost 6 bases, leaving 7 bases of the junction unmatched. The germline V gene has CDR1 LNHDA and CDR2 SQIVND (reference sequence). CDR3 region: CASRERGGRNTQYF. The DNA of the CDR3 is TGTGCCAGTAGGGAGCGGGGGGGCCGCAATACGCAGTATTTT.

On this clone: This sample also contains other DNA sequences that code for the same CDR3. This chain links TRBV6-5 with TRBJ1-1, with TRBD1 as a possible D gene (6 bases). The CDR3 runs to 14 residues. Per the germline V gene, CDR1 is MNHEY and CDR2 is SVGAGI. V lost 2 bases, J lost 5 bases, and 12 bases lay in between. This CDR3 reads CASSYGGLGTEAFF. In DNA form, the CDR3 reads TGTGCCAGCAGTTACGGGGGCTTGGGGACTGAAGCTTTCTTT.

This chain links TRBV11-2 with TRBJ2-5; weak D call: TRBD2 (5 bases). This CDR3 region has 16 residues. The ends were cut back, 5 bases at V and 4 bases at J, with 20 bases in the middle. In germline, CDR1 is SGHAT, CDR2 FQNNGV. This CDR3 reads CASSPNQREIGETQYF. The CDR3 bases are TGTGCCAGCAGCCCCAACCAAAGGGAGATTGGAGAGACCCAGTACTTC.

The gene calls are TRBV5-1 and TRBJ2-7, with a weak D call TRBD1 (5 bases). The CDR3 is 13 amino acids. Deletions cut 0 bases from V and 5 bases from J, with 9 bases between. Germline CDR1 reads SGHRS; CDR2 reads YFSETQ. CDR3: CASSLAGPHEQYF. The CDR3 DNA is TGCGCCAGCAGCTTGGCAGGGCCCCACGAGCAGTACTTC.

This clone was found once. The V gene is TRBV6-5, the J gene TRBJ2-6; no definite D call. CDR3 size: 13 residues. CDR1 MNHEY and CDR2 SVGAGI come from the germline V gene. V was cut by 2 bases and J by 11 bases, with 10 bases left in between. The CDR3 DNA follows: TGTGCCAGCAGTTACCTACGAGACCACGTCCTGACTTTC. Translating gives CASSYLRDHVLTF.

This chain joins TRBV18 and TRBJ2-5; D gene ambiguous. Germline CDR1 is KGHSH and CDR2 is LQKENI. This CDR3 has 12 residues. Trimming removed 2 bases at V and 1 base at J, with 2 bases between. The chain's CDR3 is CASSPSQETQYF. Here the CDR3 DNA reads TGTGCCAGCTCACCATCCCAAGAGACCCAGTACTTC.

The chain is built from TRBV7-8 and TRBJ2-3; 7 bases align to TRBD1. V shed 1 base and J 0 bases; nucleotides not matched to a gene: 4. Looked up from germline, CDR1 is SGHVS and CDR2 is FQNEAQ. There are 16 residues in the CDR3. The CDR3 bases are TGTGCCAGCAGCTTAGATGGGACAGACAGCACAGATACGCAGTATTTT. It yields the protein CASSLDGTDSTDTQYF. Combining the CDR3 with reference TRBV7-8 and TRBJ2-3 gives the whole variable domain GAGVSQSPRYKVAKRGQDVALRCDPISGHVSLFWYQQALGQGPEFLTYFQNEAQLDKSGLPSDRFFAERPEGSVSTLKIQRTQQEDSAVYLCASSLDGTDSTDTQYFGPGTRLTVL.

There are a few counts of this clone. The rearrangement uses TRBV5-8 and TRBJ1-6, with 7 bases that match TRBD1. Germline CDR1 reads SGHTS; CDR2 reads YDEGEE. The CDR3 contains 13 residues. V shed 5 bases and J 8 bases; nucleotides not matched to a gene: 4. CDR3: CASRTGSYSPLHF. The CDR3 DNA sequence: TGTGCCAGCAGGACAGGGTCCTATTCACCCCTCCACTTT.

This chain joins TRBV19 and TRBJ1-5, with D possibly being TRBD1 (5 bases). Germline V lookup: CDR1 LNHDA, CDR2 SQIVND (reference sequence). With 6 bases removed from V and 0 bases from J, the gap between germline ends came to 15 bases. This CDR3 region has 16 residues. The CDR3 nucleotides read TGTGCCAGTAGCCTCCGCGGAGGGGTTAGCAATCAGCCCCAGCATTTT. This sequence encodes CASSLRGGVSNQPQHF.

The chain joins TRBV6-5 to TRBJ1-5; D gene ambiguous. The length of the CDR3 is 12 residues. Trimming removed 6 bases from V and 7 bases from J, with 10 bases in between. The V gene's germline CDR1 is MNHEY and CDR2 SVGAGI. CDR3 DNA: TGTGCCAGCAGGGATCCCGGGCAGCCCCAGCATTTT. It yields the protein CASRDPGQPQHF.

This rearrangement joins TRBV6-2 or TRBV6-3 to TRBJ1-2, with a tentative D call TRBD1 (6 bases). This CDR3 has 14 amino acids. V was pared by 5 bases and J by 4 bases, with 14 bases between. The germline CDR1 and CDR2 sequences are MNHEY and SVGEGT. The CDR3 protein is CASSDPGESYGYTF. Here the CDR3 DNA reads TGTGCCAGCAGTGACCCAGGGGAGTCCTATGGCTACACCTTC.

The J gene is TRBJ1-1, the V gene TRBV6-5; D gene uncertain. V was pared by 7 bases and J by 2 bases, with 17 bases between. Germline assignment: CDR1 MNHEY and CDR2 SVGAGI. There are 15 residues in the CDR3. Here the CDR3 reads CASTSPRASNTEAFF. CDR3 DNA sequence: TGTGCCAGCACCTCACCTCGGGCCTCCAACACTGAAGCTTTCTTT.

This clone was observed a handful of times. The chain links TRBV7-9 to TRBJ2-5; D is perhaps TRBD1 (5 bases). The CDR3 loop spans 16 amino acids. The V end lost 4 bases, the J end lost 4 bases, and 19 bases lay between the germline ends. CDR1 and CDR2 from the germline V gene are SEHNR and FQNEAQ (reference sequence). CDR3 in DNA: TGTGCCAGCAGCTCAATCAGGGTTGCAGAGATAGAGACCCAGTACTTC. Amino acids: CASSSIRVAEIETQYF. Looking up the rest from reference TRBV7-9 and TRBJ2-5 gives the full variable domain: DTGVSQNPRHKITKRGQNVTFRCDPISEHNRLYWYRQTLGQGPEFLTYFQNEAQLEKSRLLSDRFSAERPKGSFSTLEIQRTEQGDSAMYLCASSSIRVAEIETQYFGPGTRLLVL.

The J gene is TRBJ1-1, the V gene TRBV7-6; tentatively, D is TRBD1 (5 bases). The V gene lost 1 base and the J gene lost 11 bases, with 20 bases spanning the gap. The CDR3 sequence is 15 residues long. Germline V lookup: CDR1 SGHVS, CDR2 FNYEAQ. The CDR3 nucleotides are TGTGCCAGCAGCTTAGGGGACCGGGACGGAGTTCCCGCTTTCTTT. Protein product: CASSLGDRDGVPAFF.

The chain links TRBV6-2 or TRBV6-3 to TRBJ2-1; 14 bases align to TRBD2. The CDR3 has 15 amino acids. With 5 bases clipped from V and 7 bases from J, the junction kept 4 bases outside the gene matches. In germline, CDR1 is MNHEY, CDR2 SVGEGT. The CDR3 bases are TGTGCCAGCAGTCGACTAGCGGGGGGGCGTAATGAGCAGTTCTTC. This gives the protein CASSRLAGGRNEQFF.

The gene calls are TRBV5-1 and TRBJ2-7; 9 bases fit TRBD1. The germline V gene encodes CDR1 SGHRS and CDR2 YFSETQ. The CDR3 runs 15 residues. After removal of 2 bases from V and 3 bases from J, the junction contained 6 bases not matched to a gene. The CDR3 DNA is TGCGCCAGCAGCTTATTTGAGGGACAGGGCTACGAGCAGTACTTC. As protein: CASSLFEGQGYEQYF. Together with reference TRBV5-1 and TRBJ2-7, the CDR3 gives the full variable domain: KAGVTQTPRYLIKTRGQQVTLSCSPISGHRSVSWYQQTPGQGLQFLFEYFSETQRNKGNFPGRFSGRQFSNSRSEMNVSTLELGDSALYLCASSLFEGQGYEQYFGPGTRLTVT.

V usage is TRBV29-1 and J usage is TRBJ2-7; perhaps TRBD1 as D (6 bases). V was trimmed by 4 bases and J by 3 bases, leaving 13 bases between them. The V gene's germline CDR1 is SQVTM and CDR2 ANQGSEA. The CDR3 sequence is 13 residues long. This CDR3 reads CSVGQAIDYEQYF. In DNA form, the CDR3 reads TGCAGCGTTGGACAGGCTATCGACTACGAGCAGTACTTC.

The J gene is TRBJ2-3, the V gene TRBV5-1; TRBD1 matches at 12 bases. J gave up 5 bases and V 0 bases, and 4 bases lay outside the gene matches. Per germline, CDR1 SGHRS and CDR2 YFSETQ. This CDR3 spans 16 amino acids. The CDR3: CASSLGGTGGVDTQYF. CDR3 DNA sequence: TGCGCCAGCAGCTTGGGCGGGACAGGGGGCGTAGATACGCAGTATTTT.

This chain connects TRBV19 to TRBJ2-7; perhaps TRBD1 as D (6 bases). Looked up from germline, CDR1 is LNHDA and CDR2 is SQIVND (reference sequence). This CDR3 has 15 amino acids. Trimming shortened V by 5 bases and J by 1 base, and 15 bases separated the two germline ends. In DNA form, the CDR3 reads TGTGCCAGTAGTCCCAGGGGTTGGGCTTCCTACGAGCAGTACTTC. Encoded protein: CASSPRGWASYEQYF.

This sequence joins TRBV7-3 and TRBJ2-3; TRBD1 or TRBD2 may be the D gene (5 bases each). CDR3 length: 16 amino acids. Germline V gene sequence: CDR1 SGHTA, CDR2 FQGTGA. V lost 5 bases, J lost 2 bases, and 17 bases lay in between. The CDR3: CASSLGPVGPTDTQYF. In nucleotides, the CDR3 is TGTGCCAGCAGCCTGGGACCGGTAGGGCCCACAGATACGCAGTATTTT.

V usage is TRBV9 and J usage is TRBJ2-1, with a tentative D call TRBD2 (5 bases). Germline V gene sequence: CDR1 SGDLS, CDR2 YYNGEE. V shed 4 bases and J shed 3 bases, with 11 bases lying between them. The CDR3 runs to 14 residues. The chain's CDR3 is CASSPLTSYNEQFF. The DNA for the CDR3 is TGTGCCAGCAGCCCGCTCACTAGCTACAATGAGCAGTTCTTC.

The V and J genes are TRBV2 and TRBJ2-3; a weak D match, TRBD2 (5 bases). V lost 3 bases, J lost 1 base, and 11 bases lay in between. CDR1 is SNHLY, CDR2 FYNNEI, per germline. The CDR3 consists of 15 residues. The CDR3 region has the DNA TGTGCCAGCAGTGATGAGGGTGTGGGCACAGATACGCAGTATTTT. Protein: CASSDEGVGTDTQYF.

The chain employs TRBV19 and TRBJ1-1, with unresolved D. The CDR3 extends over 15 amino acids. CDR1 and CDR2 (germline): LNHDA, SQIVND (reference sequence). Trimming removed 4 bases from V and 0 bases from J, with 12 bases in between. In DNA form, the CDR3 reads TGTGCCAGTAGTACTTACGTGGGGATGAACACTGAAGCTTTCTTT. It yields the protein CASSTYVGMNTEAFF.

The V and J genes are TRBV5-6 and TRBJ1-6; D is uncertain. Trimming stripped 4 bases from V and 7 bases from J, with 12 bases between. Germline values: CDR1 SGHDT, CDR2 YYEEEE. The CDR3 loop spans 14 amino acids. CDR3 region: CASSHFRLNSPLHF. CDR3 coding DNA: TGTGCCAGCAGCCACTTCAGGCTCAATTCACCCCTCCACTTT.

The chain uses TRBV6-6 and TRBJ1-1; TRBD1 matches 8 bases. Germline CDR1 MNHNY, CDR2 SVGAGI (reference sequence). V lost 0 bases, J lost 4 bases, and 7 bases stayed unmatched. This CDR3 contains 16 residues. The CDR3 nucleotides read TGTGCCAGCAGTTACTCCGGCGGACAGGGATTCACTGAAGCTTTCTTT. Protein product: CASSYSGGQGFTEAFF.

The V call is TRBV16, the J call TRBJ1-2; tentative D call: TRBD1 (5 bases). CDR3 length: 14 amino acids. Germline V gene sequence: CDR1 KGHSY, CDR2 FQNENV. Trimming removed 4 bases at V and 4 bases at J, with 13 bases between. The CDR3 DNA reads as TGTGCCAGCAGCCCCCGGCAGGGAGGCTATGGCTACACCTTC. Its translation: CASSPRQGGYGYTF.

This chain joins TRBV18 and TRBJ1-6, with 10 bases identical to TRBD1. The ends lost 6 bases at V and 7 bases at J; junction bases unmatched: 3. The CDR3 has 14 residues. Germline CDR1 and CDR2: KGHSH and LQKENI. The CDR3 here is CASSLTGGNSPLHF. In nucleotides, the CDR3 is TGTGCCAGCTCCCTGACAGGGGGCAATTCACCCCTCCACTTT.

This chain connects TRBV9 to TRBJ1-2; 11 positions agree with TRBD1. The CDR3 loop spans 13 amino acids. CDR1 is SGDLS and CDR2 is YYNGEE in the germline V gene. Trimming removed 7 bases from V and 6 bases from J; junction bases left unmatched: 5. The chain's CDR3 is CASSKGQGDGYTF. The CDR3 DNA follows: TGTGCCAGCTCTAAGGGACAGGGGGATGGCTACACCTTC.

The chain employs TRBV3-1 (or the pseudogene TRBV3-2) and TRBJ2-1, with 7 nucleotides matching TRBD2. Per the germline V gene, CDR1 is LGHDT and CDR2 is YNNKEL (reference sequence). Trimming cost V 1 base and J 4 bases; bases outside gene matches: 16. CDR3 size: 19 residues. In DNA, the CDR3 is TGTGCCAGCAGCCAAGTTATTGGCTTTGGTGGGGGGGAATACAATGAGCAGTTCTTC. Protein sequence: CASSQVIGFGGGEYNEQFF.